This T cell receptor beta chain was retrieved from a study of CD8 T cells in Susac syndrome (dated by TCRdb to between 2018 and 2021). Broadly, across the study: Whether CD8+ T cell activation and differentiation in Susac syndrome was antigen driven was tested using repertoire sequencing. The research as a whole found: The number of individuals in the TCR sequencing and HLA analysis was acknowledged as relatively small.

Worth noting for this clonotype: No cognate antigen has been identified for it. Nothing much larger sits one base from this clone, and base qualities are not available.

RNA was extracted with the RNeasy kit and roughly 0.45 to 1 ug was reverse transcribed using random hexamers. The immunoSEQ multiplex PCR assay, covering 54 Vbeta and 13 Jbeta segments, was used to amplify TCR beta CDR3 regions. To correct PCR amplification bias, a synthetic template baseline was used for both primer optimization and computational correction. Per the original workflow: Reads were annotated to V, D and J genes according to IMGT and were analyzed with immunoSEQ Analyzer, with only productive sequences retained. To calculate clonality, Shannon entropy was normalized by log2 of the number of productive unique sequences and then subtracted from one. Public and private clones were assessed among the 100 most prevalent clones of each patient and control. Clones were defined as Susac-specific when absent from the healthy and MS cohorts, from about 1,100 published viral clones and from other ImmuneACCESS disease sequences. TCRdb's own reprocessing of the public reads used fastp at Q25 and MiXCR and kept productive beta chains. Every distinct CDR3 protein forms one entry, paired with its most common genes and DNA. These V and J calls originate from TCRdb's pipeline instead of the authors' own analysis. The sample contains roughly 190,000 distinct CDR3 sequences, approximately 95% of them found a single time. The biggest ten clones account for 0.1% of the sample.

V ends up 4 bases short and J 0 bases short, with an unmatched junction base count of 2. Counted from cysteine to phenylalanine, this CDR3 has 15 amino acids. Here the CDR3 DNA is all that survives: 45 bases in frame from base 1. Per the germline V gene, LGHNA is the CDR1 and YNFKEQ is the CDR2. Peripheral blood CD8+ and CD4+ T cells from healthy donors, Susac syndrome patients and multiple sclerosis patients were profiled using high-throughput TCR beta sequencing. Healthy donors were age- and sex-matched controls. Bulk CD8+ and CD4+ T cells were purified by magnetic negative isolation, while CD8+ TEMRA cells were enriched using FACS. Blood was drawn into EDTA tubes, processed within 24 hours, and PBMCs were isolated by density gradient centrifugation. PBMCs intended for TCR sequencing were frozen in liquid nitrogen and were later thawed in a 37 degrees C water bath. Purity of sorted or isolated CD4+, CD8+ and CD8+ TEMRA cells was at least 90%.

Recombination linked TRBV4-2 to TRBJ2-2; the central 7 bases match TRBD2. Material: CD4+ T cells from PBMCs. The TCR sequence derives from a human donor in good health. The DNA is TGTGCCAGCAGCCTCGGACTAGCGAACACCGGGGAGCTGTTTTTT. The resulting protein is CASSLGLANTGELFF.